This T cell receptor (beta chain) comes out of a study of long-term antiretroviral therapy in people with HIV. They ran version v3.0 of the immunoSEQ assay at survey level. Assay: immunoSEQ multiplex PCR; the TCRdb copy retains only in-frame clones and omits some. Seen here are about 25,000 clones, around three quarters observed once, and the top ten hold about 5.3%. The CDR3 is made up of 14 amino acids. CDR1 and CDR2 (germline): SGHTA, FQGNSA. V was clipped by 5 bases and J by 4 bases, with 14 bases between them. Each HIV-infected participant was given treatment in the United States. The specimen was unsorted PBMCs, collected 0.5 years after starting antiretroviral therapy. The source of this sequence is a woman aged 40-49 years with HIV. The chain employs TRBV7-2 and TRBJ1-2; D possibly corresponds to TRBD1 (5 bases). CDR3 sequence reads: CASSRKGVGYGYTF. The DNA of the CDR3 is TGTGCCAGCAGCCGGAAAGGGGTAGGCTATGGCTACACCTTC.